This T cell receptor (beta chain) was observed in a study of cytomegalovirus exposure and HLA in healthy donors. Overall study: The roughly 120 million unique TCR beta sequences, from roughly 170 million T cells, were found by an earlier analysis. Regarding the study as a whole: Among immune exposure information, only CMV serostatus was available. Sequencing depth across donors, presence/absence analyses assumed, was roughly uniform.

Germline CDR1 is SGHTA and CDR2 is FQGTGA. The CDR3 consists of 13 residues. V lost 2 bases and J 1 base, leaving 5 bases between the germline ends. Samples came from healthy bone marrow donors. PCR amplification relied on 60 Vbeta primers (plus 13 Jbeta primers). TCRdb keeps only in-frame clones here, not all; method: immunoSEQ multiplex PCR. This repertoire shows 150,000 to 200,000 clones, under 90% found once; its top ten account for about 4.9%. On this clone itself: Its antigen is unidentified.

The sequencing sample was made of PBMCs. The TCR sequence derives from a man younger than 30 in good health and CMV-seronegative. The rearrangement links TRBV7-3 to TRBJ2-5; D unresolved. CDR3 in DNA: TGTGCCAGCAGCTTACGGGTCCAAGAGACCCAGTACTTC. It is translated as CASSLRVQETQYF.